This entry lists 28 T cell receptor beta chains sequenced from one sample in a study of T cell responses to AZD1222 COVID-19 vaccine. Sequenced by immunoSEQ multiplex PCR; TCRdb stores in-frame clones only, minus some. The data contain about 110,000 clones, under 90% of them singletons. Specimen: peripheral blood, collected on day 0 of AZD1222 vaccination. The receptor set was obtained from an adult in good health.

The chain carries TRBV28 and TRBJ1-3, with D uncertain. CDR3 length: 13 amino acids. V shed 6 bases and J shed 9 bases, with 15 bases lying between them. Germline V gene data show CDR1 as MDHEN and CDR2 as SYDVKM. This CDR3 is CASSPRPLVTIYF. For the CDR3, the DNA is TGTGCCAGCAGCCCTCGGCCACTTGTCACCATATATTTT.

The gene calls are TRBV5-6 and TRBJ2-7; 8 bases line up with TRBD2. The CDR3 spans 14 residues. Germline assignment: CDR1 SGHDT and CDR2 YYEEEE. Germline trimming cut 4 bases from V and 7 bases from J; bases unmatched to any gene: 10. For the CDR3, the DNA is TGTGCCAGCAGCCACATAGCGGGAAAACCGGAGCAGTACTTC. It encodes CASSHIAGKPEQYF.

This chain joins TRBV7-9 and TRBJ2-2, with 12 bases fitting TRBD2. The germline CDR1 and CDR2 sequences are SEHNR and FQNEAQ (reference sequence). The CDR3 is 16 residues long. Trimming at V came to 5 bases and at J to 7 bases, leaving 8 bases not matched to a gene. The CDR3 nucleotides are TGTGCCAGCAGCAAGGGACTAGCGGGTAATATCGGGGAGCTGTTTTTT. The encoded protein is CASSKGLAGNIGELFF.

This clone is a singleton in its sample. The rearrangement links TRBV11-3 to TRBJ2-7; D possibly corresponds to TRBD2 (6 bases). The CDR3 length is 15 residues. V was cut by 2 bases and J by 5 bases, with 16 bases left in between. Germline CDR1 SGHNT, CDR2 YENEEA. The CDR3 DNA sequence: TGTGCCAGCAGCTTAAATTGGGGGGAATCCAACGAGCAGTACTTC. The encoded protein is CASSLNWGESNEQYF.

This rearrangement joins TRBV6-6 to TRBJ2-7, with 9 bases matching TRBD2. Unmatched junction bases numbered 7, after V lost 6 bases and J lost 4 bases. The CDR3 contains 14 residues. The germline CDR1 and CDR2 sequences are MNHNY and SVGAGI (reference sequence). The CDR3 region is CASRSITSGYEQYF. In DNA form, the CDR3 reads TGTGCCAGCAGATCAATCACTAGCGGGTACGAGCAGTACTTC.

The sample holds one count of this clone. The chain couples TRBV6-5 to TRBJ1-6, with 10 nucleotides matching TRBD1. This CDR3 comprises 15 residues. The V and J ends lost 8 bases and 3 bases, in that order; junction bases with no gene match: 4. Germline-derived CDR1 and CDR2 are MNHEY and SVGAGI. The CDR3 DNA is TGTGCCAGCGCAAGGACAGGGGGCTATAATTCACCCCTCCACTTT. Its protein is CASARTGGYNSPLHF.

The V and J genes are TRBV9 and TRBJ2-1; TRBD2 aligns across 10 bases. CDR3 length: 14 residues. The germline V gene encodes CDR1 SGDLS and CDR2 YYNGEE. V dropped 0 bases and J dropped 11; count of bases not matched to a gene: 5. CDR3 in amino acids: CASSVVELAGQQFF. CDR3 in DNA: TGTGCCAGCAGCGTAGTTGAACTAGCGGGACAGCAGTTCTTC. Full variable domain (remainder filled in from reference TRBV9 and TRBJ2-1): DSGVTQTPKHLITATGQRVTLRCSPRSGDLSVYWYQQSLDQGLQFLIQYYNGEERAKGNILERFSAQQFPDLHSELNLSSLELGDSALYFCASSVVELAGQQFFGPGTRLTVL.

J is TRBJ2-7 and V is TRBV4-3, with D unclear. The germline V gene encodes CDR1 LGHNA and CDR2 YSLEER. The CDR3 has 14 amino acids. V shed 0 bases and J shed 6 bases, with 12 bases lying between them. The CDR3: CASSQDQWGREQYF. The CDR3, as DNA: TGCGCCAGCAGCCAAGATCAGTGGGGTCGCGAGCAGTACTTC.

J is TRBJ2-6 and V is TRBV9, with D possibly matching TRBD2 (6 bases). The CDR3 is made up of 17 amino acids. Looked up from germline, CDR1 is SGDLS and CDR2 is YYNGEE. The germline V and J ends were trimmed by 3 bases and 0 bases, with 13 bases remaining between them. This CDR3 reads CASSAEFSGSGANVLTF. The CDR3 coding sequence is TGTGCCAGCAGCGCCGAGTTTAGCGGCTCTGGGGCCAACGTCCTGACTTTC.

CDR3 protein: CASKSPGQNTEAFF. CDR3 in DNA: TGTGCCAGCAAATCGCCCGGACAGAACACTGAAGCTTTCTTT. This chain joins TRBV4-2 and TRBJ1-1; D might be TRBD1 (5 bases). Trimming stripped 7 bases from V and 1 base from J, with 13 bases between. The length of the CDR3 is 14 residues. CDR1 is LGHNA, CDR2 YNFKEQ, per germline.

The sample holds one count of this clone. This sequence joins TRBV19 and TRBJ2-3; D uncertain. There are 11 residues in the CDR3. CDR1 LNHDA and CDR2 SQIVND come from the germline V gene (reference sequence). V was shortened by 3 bases and J by 2 bases, with 0 bases between the two germline ends. Here the CDR3 reads CASSITDTQYF. CDR3 sequence (DNA): TGTGCCAGTAGTATCACAGATACGCAGTATTTT.

The chain is built from TRBV27 and TRBJ2-7; the D gene is possibly TRBD2 (5 bases). Germline V CDR1 and CDR2: MNHEY, SMNVEV (reference sequence). V shed 6 bases and J shed 3 bases, with 18 bases lying between them. This CDR3 comprises 15 residues. CDR3 loop: CASSKPEDGLYEQYF. The DNA for the CDR3 is TGTGCCAGCAGCAAACCCGAGGACGGACTCTACGAGCAGTACTTC.

The chain uses TRBV5-1 and TRBJ2-1, with 10 bases that match TRBD2. CDR1 SGHRS and CDR2 YFSETQ come from the germline V gene. The length of the CDR3 is 16 residues. Losses at the gene ends were 5 bases for V and 9 bases for J; bases not matched to a gene: 14. The CDR3 sequence is CASRTDPASGSGEQFF. The CDR3 DNA reads TGCGCCAGCAGAACCGACCCAGCTAGCGGGAGTGGTGAGCAGTTCTTC.

This chain joins TRBV6-5 and TRBJ1-3, with D maybe TRBD1 (5 bases). Trimming took 8 bases from V and 3 from J, leaving 5 bases between them. Germline assignment: CDR1 MNHEY and CDR2 SVGAGI. This CDR3 spans 11 amino acids. As DNA, the CDR3 is TGTGCCAGCGACAGTGGAAACACCATATATTTT. This translates into CASDSGNTIYF.

The chain joins TRBV28 to TRBJ2-7; perhaps TRBD2 as D (6 bases). The CDR3 runs to 14 residues. Deletions cut 3 bases from V and 2 bases from J, with 11 bases between. Looked up from germline, CDR1 is MDHEN and CDR2 is SYDVKM. The CDR3 coding sequence is TGTGCCAGCAGTTTTGTTGCGGGACCCTACGAGCAGTACTTC. It is translated as CASSFVAGPYEQYF.

The chain recombines TRBV18 with TRBJ1-1, with TRBD1 as a possible D gene (5 bases). The germline CDR1 and CDR2 sequences are KGHSH and LQKENI. Trimming took 2 bases from V and 1 from J, leaving 5 bases between them. The CDR3 consists of 13 residues. The CDR3 loop reads CASSPGGNTEAFF. CDR3 DNA sequence: TGTGCCAGCTCACCAGGGGGGAACACTGAAGCTTTCTTT.

This clone was counted between two and nine times. CDR3 nucleotide sequence: TGTGCCAGCCAAGCGGGGCAGGGAGTGCGCAATCAGCCCCAGCATTTT. Translation gives CASQAGQGVRNQPQHF. This chain connects TRBV18 to TRBJ1-5, with D possibly being TRBD1 (5 bases). Trimming cost V 8 bases and J 2 bases, with 19 bases left between them. The CDR3 loop spans 16 amino acids. CDR1 and CDR2 (germline): KGHSH, LQKENI. The whole variable domain, remainder taken from reference TRBV18 and TRBJ1-5, is NAGVMQNPRHLVRRRGQEARLRCSPMKGHSHVYWYRQLPEEGLKFMVYLQKENIIDESGMPKERFSAEFPKEGPSILRIQQVVRGDSAAYFCASQAGQGVRNQPQHFGDGTRLSIL.

J is TRBJ1-2 and V is TRBV28; a possible D gene is TRBD1 (5 bases). Germline CDR1 is MDHEN and CDR2 is SYDVKM. The CDR3 has 14 residues. V was trimmed by 10 bases and J by 6 bases, leaving 21 bases between them. CDR3 sequence (DNA): TGTGCCACCCGGGGGGGTGATCGCTCGGATGGCTACACCTTC. Amino acids: CATRGGDRSDGYTF.

The V and J genes are TRBV15 and TRBJ2-7; 9 bases agree with TRBD1. After removal of 7 bases from V and 3 bases from J, the junction contained 7 bases not matched to a gene. CDR1 is LNHNV and CDR2 is YYDKDF in the germline V gene (reference sequence). CDR3 size: 14 residues. The CDR3 DNA reads as TGTGCCACCACGACAGGACAGGGGCACTACGAGCAGTACTTC. As protein: CATTTGQGHYEQYF.

The chain has TRBV19 and TRBJ2-7; 8 positions agree with TRBD2. Trimming at V came to 4 bases and at J to 4 bases, leaving 12 bases not matched to a gene. This CDR3 region has 16 residues. Germline V lookup: CDR1 LNHDA, CDR2 SQIVND (reference sequence). CDR3 sequence: CASSTGPGREGYEQYF. In nucleotides, the CDR3 is TGTGCCAGTAGTACCGGACCTGGTCGGGAGGGTTACGAGCAGTACTTC.

CDR3 region: CATSDSGQQQYF. The CDR3 nucleotides read TGTGCCACCAGTGATTCAGGCCAGCAACAGTACTTC. The chain is built from TRBV24-1 and TRBJ2-7; D not resolved. This CDR3 contains 12 residues. Germline V gene data show CDR1 as KGHDR and CDR2 as SFDVKD. Between the trimmed V and J ends, which lost 2 bases and 10 bases, there was a span of 11 bases.

The chain employs TRBV7-2 and TRBJ1-1; the D is unclear. The CDR3 contains 14 residues. Trimming left V 2 bases short and J 4 bases short, with 11 bases between. CDR1 is SGHTA and CDR2 is FQGNSA in the germline V gene. CDR3 amino acids: CASSLMGTSTEAFF. The CDR3, as DNA: TGTGCCAGCAGCTTAATGGGAACGAGCACTGAAGCTTTCTTT.

The chain has TRBV7-2 and TRBJ2-7; D remains unclear. Germline CDR1 and CDR2: SGHTA and FQGNSA. The CDR3 has 12 residues. With 5 bases removed from V and 7 bases from J, the gap between germline ends came to 12 bases. The CDR3 is CASSTYLGEQYF. The CDR3 DNA reads TGTGCCAGCAGCACTTACTTGGGGGAGCAGTACTTC.

V usage is TRBV7-9 and J usage is TRBJ1-1; D is perhaps TRBD1 (5 bases). Trimming stripped 5 bases from V and 1 base from J, with 8 bases between. There are 13 residues in the CDR3. CDR1 SEHNR and CDR2 FQNEAQ come from the germline V gene (reference sequence). The CDR3 coding sequence is TGTGCCAGCAGCGGGGACGGGAACACTGAAGCTTTCTTT. Its protein is CASSGDGNTEAFF.

This sequence joins TRBV15 and TRBJ1-5; 7 bases are shared with TRBD1. CDR3 length: 17 amino acids. Per the germline V gene, CDR1 is LNHNV and CDR2 is YYDKDF (reference sequence). The trim removed 4 bases at V and 2 bases at J, leaving 11 bases unmatched. The CDR3 bases are TGTGCCACCAGCAAAGGGGACAGTTCTTTCGGCAATCAGCCCCAGCATTTT. Protein product: CATSKGDSSFGNQPQHF.

The chain employs TRBV18 and TRBJ1-4; D ambiguous. CDR1 and CDR2 (germline): KGHSH, LQKENI. The CDR3 spans 15 residues. V lost 3 bases and J lost 0, with 8 bases in between. CDR3 coding DNA: TGTGCCAGCTCACCCGAGAAGGCAACTAATGAAAAACTGTTTTTT. Translation gives CASSPEKATNEKLFF.

This clone was counted once. The chain's CDR3 is CAITGTETYEQYF. In nucleotides, the CDR3 is TGTGCCATCACCGGGACTGAGACCTACGAGCAGTACTTC. The genes are TRBV10-3 and TRBJ2-7; perhaps TRBD2 as D (6 bases). The germline V gene encodes CDR1 ENHRY and CDR2 SYGVKD. The CDR3 is 13 residues long. V lost 7 bases, J lost 2 bases, and 12 bases lay in between.

This chain uses TRBV19 with TRBJ1-1; D uncertain. The V and J ends lost 5 bases and 0 bases respectively, with 13 bases between them. CDR3 length: 15 residues. Germline-derived CDR1 and CDR2 are LNHDA and SQIVND (reference sequence). The CDR3 reads CASSAIGPLNTEAFF. The DNA of the CDR3 is TGTGCCAGTAGTGCGATCGGACCACTGAACACTGAAGCTTTCTTT.